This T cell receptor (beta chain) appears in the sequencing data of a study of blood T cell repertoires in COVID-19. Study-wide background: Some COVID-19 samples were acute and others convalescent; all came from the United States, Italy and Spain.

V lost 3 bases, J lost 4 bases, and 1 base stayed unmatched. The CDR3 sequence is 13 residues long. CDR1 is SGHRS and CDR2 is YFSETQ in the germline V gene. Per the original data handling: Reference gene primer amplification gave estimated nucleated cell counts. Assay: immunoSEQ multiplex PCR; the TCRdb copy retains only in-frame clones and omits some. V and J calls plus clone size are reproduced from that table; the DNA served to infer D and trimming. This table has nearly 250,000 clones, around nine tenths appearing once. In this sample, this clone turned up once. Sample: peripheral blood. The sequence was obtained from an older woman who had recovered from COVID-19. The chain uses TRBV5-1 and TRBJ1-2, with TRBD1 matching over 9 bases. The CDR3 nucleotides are TGCGCCAGCAGCTGGGGACAGGGCTATGGCTACACCTTC. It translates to CASSWGQGYGYTF.